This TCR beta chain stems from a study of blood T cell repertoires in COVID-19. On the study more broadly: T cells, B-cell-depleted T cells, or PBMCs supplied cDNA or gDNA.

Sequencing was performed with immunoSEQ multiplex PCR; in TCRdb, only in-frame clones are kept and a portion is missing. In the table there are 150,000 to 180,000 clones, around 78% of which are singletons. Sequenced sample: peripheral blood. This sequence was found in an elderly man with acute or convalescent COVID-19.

Here the CDR3 DNA reads TGTGCCAGCAGTGAAGGACAGGGACACTATGGCTACACCTTC. It yields the protein CASSEGQGHYGYTF. The genes are TRBV6-1 and TRBJ1-2; 7 positions match TRBD1. The CDR3 extends over 14 amino acids. Germline trimming cut 1 base from V and 3 bases from J; bases unmatched to any gene: 2. CDR1 is MNHNS, CDR2 SASEGT, per germline.